This TCR beta chain is drawn from a study of OX40 agonist ivuxolimab in advanced cancers. About the full investigation: Ivuxolimab was a fully human IgG2 agonistic monoclonal antibody targeting the costimulatory receptor OX40 (CD134). Intravenous ivuxolimab was administered to patients every 2 weeks at six dose levels: 0.01, 0.1, 0.3, 1.5, 3 and 10 mg/kg. Among the approximately 54 dose-escalation patients, roughly 20 had hepatocellular carcinoma, roughly 15 melanoma, 9 renal cell carcinoma and 9 head and neck cancer. In the dose-escalation cohort, 82.7% of patients were male, and the mean age was around 60 years, with a range of about 20 to 79. Patients were allowed to have had prior anti-PD-1, anti-PD-L1 or anti-CTLA-4 therapy, and around 40% of the dose-escalation patients had previously received checkpoint inhibitors. Partial responses were achieved by three dose-escalation patients, of whom one had hepatocellular carcinoma and two had cutaneous melanoma. The purpose of peripheral TCRbeta sequencing was to test whether ivuxolimab changed TCR sequence diversity and led to clonal T-cell expansion. The paper covers the monotherapy dose-escalation part of the phase I ivuxolimab trial, which included N ≈ 50 patients.

Overall study outcomes, separate from this receptor: At doses of 0.1 to 3.0 mg/kg, clonal expansion of both CD4+ and CD8+ T cells in blood was seen between baseline and week 6. Partial responders in the 0.1-3.0 mg/kg groups had among the lowest normalized peripheral clonal expansion, especially among CD8+ T cells. After ivuxolimab, more expanded clones were found on average in CD8+ T cells than in CD4+ T cells. Low levels of normalized T-cell clonal expansion were also seen in some patients who did not respond. The antigen specificity of the clonally expanded peripheral T cells was not determined.

The CDR3 measures 17 amino acids from cysteine to phenylalanine. The CDR3 DNA has 51 bases and is translated from base 1. CDR1 is given as SEHNR and CDR2 as FQNEAQ, both from the germline V gene (reference sequence). Ends trimmed: V by 5 bases, J by 2 bases; bases unmatched to a gene: 12. Genomic DNA was isolated from the sorted cells so that the TCRbeta CDR3 region could be sequenced. The immunoSEQ Assay was used for sequencing of TCRbeta CDR3 regions. Sourced from immuneACCESS, this table was stored by TCRdb with only in-frame sequences that have V and J called. A share of the clones is absent; for the studies checked, an unresolved V gene accounts for under half, and the remainder has no known explanation. The sample includes approximately 70,000 clones, with nearly 90% observed a single time. The ten top clones hold around 0.29% of the sample. The trial excluded patients who had a history of autoimmune disease or were on systemic immunosuppression. Peripheral blood for TCR sequencing was drawn from every dose cohort at baseline, at cycle 4 day 1 and at cycle 7 day 1. The samples were taken from a phase I, first-in-human, multicenter, open-label dose-escalation trial of ivuxolimab. The trial enrolled adults with locally advanced or metastatic head and neck squamous cell, hepatocellular, melanoma or renal cell carcinoma. Before TCR sequencing, CD4+ and CD8+ T cells were separately sorted from peripheral blood.

About this clone: Its cognate antigen has yet to be identified. No quality values exist for individual bases; no much larger clone is one base distant.

The rearranged segments are TRBV7-9 and TRBJ1-3; 7 central nucleotides agree with TRBD1. The material was CD4+ or CD8+ T cells sorted from blood, obtained in a trial of the OX40 agonist ivuxolimab. The TCR was taken from an adult with an advanced solid tumor such as melanoma, head and neck, liver or kidney cancer. The DNA is TGTGCCAGCAGCAAAGGGGCACAGGGGATCCCTGGAAACACCATATATTTT. The translation is CASSKGAQGIPGNTIYF.